This T cell receptor beta chain was recorded in a study of T cell repertoires in cytomegalovirus infection. Overall study findings and caveats: There were HLA-C-restricted CMV-specific TCR beta clonotypes dominating the ex vivo response.

With respect to this clonotype: The antigen is unknown.

TCRdb analysed the reads with MiXCR anew, one entry per CDR3 protein. The repertoire holds fewer than 200,000 distinct CDR3 sequences, with roughly 19% as singletons. The CDR3 spans 14 residues. Looked up from germline, CDR1 is DFQATT and CDR2 is SNEGSKA (reference sequence). The V gene lost 8 bases and the J gene lost 6 bases, with 20 bases spanning the gap. J is TRBJ2-1 and V is TRBV20-1, with D possibly being TRBD1 (6 bases). This sequence was found in a human donor in good health (CMV status not recorded). Some clones in this sample may be carry-over from other donors' samples. The material sequenced was PBMCs. CDR3 region: CSCLPDRPPNEQFF. CDR3 DNA sequence: TGCAGTTGCTTGCCGGACAGACCCCCCAATGAGCAGTTCTTC.